This TCR beta chain was observed in a study of T cell repertoires in cytomegalovirus infection. Study-level findings and limits: Dominant in the ex vivo response were TCR beta clonotypes restricted by HLA-C and specific for CMV.

V lost 0 bases and J 4 bases, leaving 6 bases between the germline ends. The CDR3 is made up of 13 amino acids. Per the germline V gene, CDR1 is SGHVS and CDR2 is FNYEAQ. TCRdb re-called the reads through MiXCR, storing one row per CDR3 protein. The sample lists about 100,000 distinct CDR3 sequences; 15% to 20% were seen once. This clonotype has at least ten counts. Its antigen is as yet unknown. This TCR derives from a human donor in good health (CMV status not recorded). Some clones in this sample may be carry-over from other donors' samples. The sample consisted of PBMCs. V usage is TRBV7-6 and J usage is TRBJ2-5; D ambiguous. The CDR3 DNA follows: TGTGCCAGCAGCTTAGCCCCGCCAGAGACCCAGTACTTC. Translation gives CASSLAPPETQYF.